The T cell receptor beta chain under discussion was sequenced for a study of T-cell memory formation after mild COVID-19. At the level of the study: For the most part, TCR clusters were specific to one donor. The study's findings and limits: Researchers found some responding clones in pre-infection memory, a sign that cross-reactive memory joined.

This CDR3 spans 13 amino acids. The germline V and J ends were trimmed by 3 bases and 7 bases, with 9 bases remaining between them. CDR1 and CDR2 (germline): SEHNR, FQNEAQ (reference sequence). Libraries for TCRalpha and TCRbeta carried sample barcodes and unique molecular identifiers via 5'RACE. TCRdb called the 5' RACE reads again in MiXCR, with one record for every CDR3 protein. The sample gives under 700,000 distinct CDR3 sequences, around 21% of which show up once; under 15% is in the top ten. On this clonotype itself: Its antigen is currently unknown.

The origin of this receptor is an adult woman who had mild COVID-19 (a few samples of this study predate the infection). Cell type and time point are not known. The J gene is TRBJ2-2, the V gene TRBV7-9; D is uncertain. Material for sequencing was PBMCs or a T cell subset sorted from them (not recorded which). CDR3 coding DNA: TGTGCCAGCAGCTTTGACATGTACGGGGAGCTGTTTTTT. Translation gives CASSFDMYGELFF.